This TCR beta chain was observed in a study of regulatory T cells in long-lasting Graves disease. The time point is: persistent/refractory GD, antithyroid drugs over 5 years with positive TRAb. Extracted RNA from PBMCs served as the source of the TCR library. Researchers made TCR beta libraries by using iRepertoire HTBI primers and running Arm-PCR on CDR3 regions. One entry per CDR3 protein results from TCRdb running MiXCR on the multiplex PCR reads. Of a few hundred thousand distinct CDR3 sequences listed, 21% are singletons. This clonotype was counted between two and nine times. The germline CDR1 and CDR2 sequences are LNHNV and YYDKDF (reference sequence). V trimming: 3 bases; J trimming: 6 bases; junction bases outside the gene matches: 3. CDR3 size: 15 residues.

This receptor was obtained from a female donor with Graves disease. V and J are TRBV15 and TRBJ1-6; 9 bases fit TRBD1. The specimen comprised peripheral blood mononuclear cells (PBMCs), sampled when the disease was refractory, from a patient treated with antithyroid drugs. CDR3 sequence reads: CATSRDRGGNSPLHF. The CDR3 nucleotides read TGTGCCACCAGCAGGGACAGGGGCGGTAATTCACCCCTCCACTTT.